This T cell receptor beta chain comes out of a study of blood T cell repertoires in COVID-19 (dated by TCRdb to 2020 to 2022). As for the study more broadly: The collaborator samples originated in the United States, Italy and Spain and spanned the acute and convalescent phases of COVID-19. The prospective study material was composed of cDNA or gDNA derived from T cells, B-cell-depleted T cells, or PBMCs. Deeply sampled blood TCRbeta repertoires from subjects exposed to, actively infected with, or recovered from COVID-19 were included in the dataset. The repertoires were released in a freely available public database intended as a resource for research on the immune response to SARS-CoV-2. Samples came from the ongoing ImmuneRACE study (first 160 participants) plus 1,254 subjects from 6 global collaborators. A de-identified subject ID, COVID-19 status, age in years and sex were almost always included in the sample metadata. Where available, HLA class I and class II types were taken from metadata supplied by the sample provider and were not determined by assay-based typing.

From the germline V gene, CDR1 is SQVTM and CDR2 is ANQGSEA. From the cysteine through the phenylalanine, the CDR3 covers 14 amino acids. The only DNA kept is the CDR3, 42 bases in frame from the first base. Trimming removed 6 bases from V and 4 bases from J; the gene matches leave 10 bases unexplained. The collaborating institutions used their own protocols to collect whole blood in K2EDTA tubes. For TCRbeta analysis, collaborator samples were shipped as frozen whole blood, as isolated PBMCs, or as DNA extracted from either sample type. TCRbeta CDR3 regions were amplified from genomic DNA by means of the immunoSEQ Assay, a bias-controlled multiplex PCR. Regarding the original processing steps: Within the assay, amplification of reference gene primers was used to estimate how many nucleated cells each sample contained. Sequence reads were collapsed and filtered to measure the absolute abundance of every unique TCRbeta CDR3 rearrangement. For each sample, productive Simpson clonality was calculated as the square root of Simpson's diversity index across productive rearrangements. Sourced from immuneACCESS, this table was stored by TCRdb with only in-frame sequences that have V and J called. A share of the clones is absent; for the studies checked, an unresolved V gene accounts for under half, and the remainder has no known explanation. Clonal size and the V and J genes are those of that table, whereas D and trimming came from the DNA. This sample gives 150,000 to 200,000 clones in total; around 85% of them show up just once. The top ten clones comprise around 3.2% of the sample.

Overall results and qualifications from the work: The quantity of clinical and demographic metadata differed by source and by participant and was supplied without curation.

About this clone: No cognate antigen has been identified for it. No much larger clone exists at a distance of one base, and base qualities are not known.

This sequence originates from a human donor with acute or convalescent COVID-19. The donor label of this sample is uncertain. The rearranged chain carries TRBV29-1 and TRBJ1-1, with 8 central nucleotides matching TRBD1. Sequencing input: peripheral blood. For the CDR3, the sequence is CSVKSTGAATEAFF. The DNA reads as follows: TGCAGCGTGAAATCGACAGGGGCGGCCACTGAAGCTTTCTTT.